The clone carrying this T cell receptor (beta chain) has a single count. In germline, CDR1 is LNHDA, CDR2 SQIVND (reference sequence). This CDR3 is built from 17 residues. Trimming left V 5 bases short and J 3 bases short, with 23 bases between. This entry comes from a study of blood T cell repertoires in COVID-19. Across the study: Material from acute and convalescent COVID-19 was sourced from the United States, Italy and Spain. In each case, the material was cDNA or gDNA derived from T cells, B-cell-depleted T cells, or PBMCs.

In the authors' workflow: The assay estimated nucleated cells by amplifying reference gene primers. The data were produced by immunoSEQ multiplex PCR, yet TCRdb's version contains in-frame clones alone and is incomplete. The DNA gave D and trimming, while V, J and clone size come from that table. Among 55,000 to 75,000 clones listed, under 90% were seen once. The receptor's source is a man aged 65 to 85 who had recovered from COVID-19. The V gene is TRBV19, the J gene TRBJ2-7, with D possibly TRBD2 on 5 matching bases. Sequencing used peripheral blood. CDR3 residues: CASSPGLSADLFYEQYF. The CDR3 DNA follows: TGTGCCAGTAGTCCAGGACTGTCGGCTGACTTGTTCTACGAGCAGTACTTC.